This T cell receptor beta chain was sequenced in a study of tumor-infiltrating lymphocytes in oesophageal squamous cell carcinoma. The CDR3 is 16 amino acids. V dropped 3 bases and J dropped 0; count of bases not matched to a gene: 3. CDR1 is KGHDR and CDR2 is SFDVKD in the germline V gene. TCRdb independently ran MiXCR on the PCR reads; one entry per CDR3 protein. The table includes over 10,000 distinct CDR3 sequences, roughly 50% detected once. The specimen sequenced was esophageal tumor tissue. The chain is built from TRBV24-1 and TRBJ2-2; TRBD1 agrees at 7 bases. The clonotype comes from a female donor with esophageal squamous cell carcinoma. CDR3 DNA sequence: TGTGCCACCAGTGATGCCGGGACAGCGAACACCGGGGAGCTGTTTTTT. Its translation is CATSDAGTANTGELFF.